This is a list of T cell receptor beta chains from one sample in a study of shared clonotypes between healthy human individuals. Libraries were prepared by immunoSEQ multiplex PCR; TCRdb keeps only in-frame clonotypes and omits some of them. Of roughly 2 million clones in the sample, 90% to 95% were seen once. The sequencing sample was made of naive CD4+ T cells sorted from blood. These receptors came from a man younger than 35 in good health. Both conserved end residues are part of each CDR3. The order of the fields is V gene, J gene, CDR3 protein.

>TRBV5-1|TRBJ2-3
CASSLMPDTQYF
>TRBV6-5|TRBJ1-2
CASRDGGNGYTF
>TRBV4-1|TRBJ2-7
CASSQYHVSYEQYF
>TRBV5-4|TRBJ2-3
CASSLAGRTSTDTQYF
>TRBV6-6|TRBJ2-2
CASAWTVIAGELFF
>TRBV5-1|TRBJ1-6
CASSLGGQGSSPLHF
>TRBV2|TRBJ2-7
CASSVGVGDYEQYF
>TRBV29-1|TRBJ2-1
CSVERFTGLALYNEQFF
>TRBV7-3|TRBJ2-5
CASSSNGRDQETQYF
>TRBV6-1|TRBJ1-4
CASTKDEKLFF
>TRBV19|TRBJ2-3
CATLPGPYTDTQYF
>TRBV7-2|TRBJ2-7
CASSPQGDSYEQYF
>TRBV5-1|TRBJ2-7
CASSSLLAEGYEQYF
>TRBV4-3|TRBJ2-3
CASSQDLLNTQYF
>TRBV29-1|TRBJ1-1
CSVVLHGAGETEAFF
>TRBV9|TRBJ2-2
CASSGGLAGHTNTGELFF
>TRBV6-5|TRBJ2-1
CASSYSNWMGSEQFF
>TRBV7-8|TRBJ1-6
CASSFRTDNNSPLHF
>TRBV6-1|TRBJ1-5
CASNLRSNQPQHF
>TRBV5-6|TRBJ2-7
CASSLNPGQGYEQYF
>TRBV28|TRBJ1-2
CASSAPGTATYYGYTF
>TRBV28|TRBJ2-7
CASSRGTYYSYEQYF
>TRBV7-9|TRBJ2-3
CASSVGTDSTDTQYF
>TRBV5-6|TRBJ1-2
CASSLPGLYGYTF
>TRBV18|TRBJ2-3
CASSPRTTVTDTQYF
>TRBV7-7|TRBJ2-1
CASSRDRGLYNEQFF
>TRBV2|TRBJ2-7
CASRQGQGAYEQYF
>TRBV11-3|TRBJ2-3
CASSLQGATDTQYF
>TRBV11-3|TRBJ2-3
CASSLGGASTDTQYF
>TRBV2|TRBJ2-3
CALSSSGGGGTDTQYF
>TRBV2|TRBJ2-2
CAGEIRTGNTTGELFF
>TRBV19|TRBJ1-3
CASLQTSGSSGNTIYF
>TRBV30|TRBJ2-7
CAWDRDRNPYEQYF
>TRBV5-6|TRBJ1-2
CASRGQGGYTF
>TRBV5-1|TRBJ1-3
CASRGTDSGNTIYF
>TRBV19|TRBJ2-7
CASSIVHLTGEPYEQYF
>TRBV18|TRBJ2-7
CASSPSEGTYEQYF
>TRBV5-6|TRBJ1-6
CASSLDRANSPLHF
>TRBV6-5|TRBJ2-7
CATGGTNFYEQYF
>TRBV9|TRBJ2-4
CASSGGAGGFNIQYF
>TRBV25-1|TRBJ2-1
CASRAQASEQFF
>TRBV29-1|TRBJ1-1
CEGLLNTEAFF